This T cell receptor beta chain was observed in a study of shared clonotypes between healthy human individuals. General observations from the study: Tissue TCR repertoires likely differ from these blood-only repertoires.

This clone occurred once. Its antigen is unknown. Several immunoSEQ plates received, in even portions, the genomic DNA of each subset. Clones were read by immunoSEQ multiplex PCR, and TCRdb kept only the in-frame ones, dropping some. This sample has roughly 2,000,000 clones, with approximately 94% found just once. Naive CD8 cells comprised CD45RO-negative, CCR7-positively selected cells, excluding terminally differentiated effector memory CD45RA+ cells. The germline gives CDR1 ENHRY, CDR2 SYGVKD. Between the trimmed V and J ends, which lost 7 bases and 0 bases, there was a span of 11 bases. The CDR3 contains 14 residues.

The TCR comes from a man between 18 and 35 years old in good health. Material for sequencing was naive CD8+ T cells sorted from blood. The gene calls are TRBV10-3 and TRBJ2-3; weak D call: TRBD1 (5 bases). In DNA, the CDR3 is TGTGCCATCACCGACAGAGCTAGCACAGATACGCAGTATTTT. Translated, it gives CAITDRASTDTQYF.